The 6 T cell receptor beta chains reported below all come from one sample, sequenced in a study of response to subunit inactivated influenza vaccine. TCRdb analysed the RT-PCR reads with MiXCR anew, one entry per CDR3 protein. The table includes 860,000 or so distinct CDR3 sequences, around 21% detected once. Here the sequenced sample was PBMCs from blood, taken 4 to 6 days after vaccination. The receptors derive from a man aged 50-59 years who received an inactivated influenza vaccine.

This clonotype was recorded a few times. The V call is TRBV4-2, the J call TRBJ2-3, with 7 positions matching TRBD1. Germline V gene lookup returns CDR1 LGHNA and CDR2 YNFKEQ. The CDR3 is made up of 12 amino acids. The CDR3 spells CASRGPGDTQYF. DNA of the CDR3: TGTGCGTCGAGGGGGCCTGGAGATACGCAGTATTTT.

V and J are TRBV6-1 and TRBJ2-7; D gene uncertain. The CDR3 runs to 14 residues. Trimming removed 5 bases at V and 2 bases at J, with 13 bases between. CDR1 is MNHNS, CDR2 SASEGT, per germline. The CDR3 reads CASSPIEVTYEQYF. CDR3 sequence (DNA): TGTGCCAGCAGTCCAATCGAGGTTACCTACGAGCAGTACTTC.

Concerning this clonotype itself: Relative to the germline gene, one junction end is altered; a read error may explain this. V and J are TRBV7-2 and TRBJ2-7; 8 bases fit TRBD1. In germline, CDR1 is SGHTA, CDR2 FQGNSA. This CDR3 region has 13 residues. The CDR3 reads CASSLGRTGLLDF. The CDR3, as DNA: TGTGCCAGCAGCTTAGGTCGGACAGGGCTGTTAGACTTC.

This clonotype was picked up many times. The J gene is TRBJ2-1, the V gene TRBV12-3 or TRBV12-4; D may be TRBD2 (5 bases). This CDR3 is built from 11 residues. The V end lost 6 bases, the J end lost 10 bases, and 10 bases lay between the germline ends. The CDR3 region is CASSWRTEQFF. The DNA for the CDR3 is TGTGCCAGCAGCTGGAGGACCGAGCAGTTCTTC.

The rearrangement links TRBV2 to TRBJ2-7, with 7 bases identical to TRBD1. Germline lookup yields CDR1 SNHLY and CDR2 FYNNEI. V shed 4 bases and J 7 bases; nucleotides not matched to a gene: 10. The CDR3 is made up of 14 amino acids. The DNA for the CDR3 is TGTGCCAGCAGTGCGCAGGCAGGGGGACAAGAGCAGTACTTC. Protein product: CASSAQAGGQEQYF.

This clonotype was counted many times. This chain joins TRBV5-1 and TRBJ2-3; 10 positions match TRBD2. V was clipped by 0 bases and J by 5 bases; unmatched bases: 9. Germline loops: CDR1 SGHRS, CDR2 YFSETQ. CDR3 size: 17 residues. CDR3 nucleotide sequence: TGCGCCAGCAGCTTGGGTCTGAGCGGGGGGGCCGAAGATACGCAGTATTTT. It translates to CASSLGLSGGAEDTQYF.